Listed here are 5 T cell receptor beta chains from one sample, sequenced in a study of shared clonotypes between healthy human individuals. Libraries were prepared by immunoSEQ multiplex PCR; TCRdb keeps only in-frame clonotypes and omits some of them. The table has roughly 2.4 million clones, 90% to 96% seen once. Material: naive CD4+ T cells sorted from blood. Regarding subset: CD45RA+ positively selected. All receptors come from a man aged 18 to 29 in good health.

This chain joins TRBV27 and TRBJ2-5; TRBD1 agrees at 7 bases. V was pared by 6 bases and J by 2 bases, with 3 bases of the junction left unmatched. CDR3 length: 13 residues. Germline V gene lookup returns CDR1 MNHEY and CDR2 SMNVEV (reference sequence). In nucleotides, the CDR3 is TGTGCCAGCAGGAAGGGGGCACAAGAGACCCAGTACTTC. Translating gives CASRKGAQETQYF.

The CDR3 nucleotides are TGTGCCATCAGTGGAGGTAGCGGGAGCTCTGGGGCCAACGTCCTGACTTTC. This codes for CAISGGSGSSGANVLTF. This chain uses TRBV10-3 with TRBJ2-6; TRBD2 matches at 9 bases. V dropped 4 bases and J dropped 0; count of bases not matched to a gene: 4. Germline assignment: CDR1 ENHRY and CDR2 SYGVKD. This CDR3 has 17 residues.

The genes are TRBV10-2 and TRBJ2-7; D gene ambiguous. This CDR3 spans 12 amino acids. V gave up 6 bases and J gave up 3 bases, with 9 bases separating them. Per the germline V gene, CDR1 is WSHSY and CDR2 is SAAADI. The CDR3 sequence: CASRNPGYEQYF. The CDR3 DNA reads TGCGCCAGCAGGAACCCGGGCTACGAGCAGTACTTC.

This clone was seen only a few times. The chain recombines TRBV7-2 with TRBJ2-7; D is perhaps TRBD1 (5 bases). V was cut by 1 base and J by 4 bases, with 11 bases left in between. The CDR3 is 14 residues long. Germline CDR1 is SGHTA and CDR2 is FQGNSA. The CDR3 here is CASSLGVRQYEQYF. The CDR3 DNA reads as TGTGCCAGCAGCTTAGGTGTTCGACAGTACGAGCAGTACTTC.

The chain recombines TRBV14 with TRBJ1-6; a possible D gene is TRBD1 (5 bases). Germline CDR1 is SGHDN and CDR2 is FVKESK. Trimming stripped 0 bases from V and 9 bases from J, with 9 bases between. The CDR3 is made up of 14 amino acids. Written as DNA, the CDR3 is TGTGCCAGCAGCCAAGACAGGGTACCTTCACCCCTCCACTTT. This codes for CASSQDRVPSPLHF.